This TCR beta chain is from a study of radiation and T cells in renal cell carcinoma. About the study: Nephrectomy followed 15 Gy stereotactic body radiation by 4 weeks.

CDR1 and CDR2 from the germline V gene are MNHEY and SVGAGI. The CDR3 is 13 residues long. Trimming pared 0 bases from V and 1 base from J, leaving 3 bases between. Libraries were prepared by immunoSEQ multiplex PCR; TCRdb keeps only in-frame clonotypes and omits some of them. This sample has about 58,000 clones, with around 76% found just once. Time point indicated: blood 2 weeks post-SBRT. Treatment specified: 15 Gy SBRT to primary tumor, nephrectomy 4 weeks later. After SBRT, blood was collected at 2 and 4 weeks, plus baseline. This clone has just one count. The antigen remains unidentified. Overall study findings and caveats: From baseline, blood top tumor clonotypes peaked at 2 weeks post-radiation.

The starting material was blood, obtained from a patient whose treatment included radiotherapy and nephrectomy. V gene TRBV6-5 combines with J gene TRBJ1-1; D is uncertain. This sequence was found in a man in his 60s with renal cell carcinoma. CDR3 residues: CASSYSRNTEAFF. CDR3 nucleotides: TGTGCCAGCAGTTACTCAAGGAACACTGAAGCTTTCTTT.